This paragraph covers one T cell receptor (beta chain) sequence. Its antigen remains unidentified. The data derive from a study of beta chain features in type 1 diabetes. Study details: Age, gender and cell yields were alike across patients and healthy donors.

All of the isolated RNA was reverse transcribed, so expressed TCRB transcripts were sequenced. Using immunoSEQ multiplex PCR, the repertoire was profiled, and TCRdb retains in-frame clones only, with some absent. The sample has 150,000 or so clones, 48% seen once. Study outcomes and limitations: cDNA-based reads could over-represent cells with high TCR expression.

Germline CDR1 and CDR2: SEHNR and FQNEAQ (reference sequence). V lost 3 bases and J 5 bases, leaving 7 bases between the germline ends. The CDR3 has 12 residues. This sequence originates from a man aged 18 to 29 in good health. The chain joins TRBV7-9 to TRBJ1-2; D is possibly TRBD1 (5 bases). Sequencing was done on a sample of Tregs from blood. The chain's CDR3 is CASSLGGYGYTF. The CDR3 DNA sequence: TGTGCCAGCAGCTTGGGGGGGTATGGCTACACCTTC.